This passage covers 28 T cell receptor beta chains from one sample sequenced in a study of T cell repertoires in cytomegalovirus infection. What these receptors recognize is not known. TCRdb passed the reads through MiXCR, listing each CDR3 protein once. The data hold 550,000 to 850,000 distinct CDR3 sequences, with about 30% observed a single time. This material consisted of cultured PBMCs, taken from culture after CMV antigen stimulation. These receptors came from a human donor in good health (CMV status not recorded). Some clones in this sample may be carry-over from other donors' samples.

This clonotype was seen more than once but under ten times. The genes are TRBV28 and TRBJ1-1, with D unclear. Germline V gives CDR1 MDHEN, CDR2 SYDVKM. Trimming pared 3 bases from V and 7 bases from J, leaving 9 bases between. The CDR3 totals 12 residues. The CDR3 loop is CASSFPRVEAFF. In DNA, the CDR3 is TGTGCCAGCAGTTTCCCAAGGGTTGAAGCTTTCTTT. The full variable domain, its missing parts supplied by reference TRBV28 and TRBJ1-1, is DVKVTQSSRYLVKRTGEKVFLECVQDMDHENMFWYRQDPGLGLRLIYFSYDVKMKEKGDIPEGYSVSREKKERFSLILESASTNQTSMYLCASSFPRVEAFFGQGTRLTVV.

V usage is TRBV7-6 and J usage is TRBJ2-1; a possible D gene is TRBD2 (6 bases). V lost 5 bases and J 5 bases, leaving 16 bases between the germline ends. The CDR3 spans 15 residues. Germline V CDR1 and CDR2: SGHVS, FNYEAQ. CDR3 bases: TGTGCCAGCAGCAACCAAAATAGCGGCAACAATGAGCAGTTCTTC. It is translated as CASSNQNSGNNEQFF.

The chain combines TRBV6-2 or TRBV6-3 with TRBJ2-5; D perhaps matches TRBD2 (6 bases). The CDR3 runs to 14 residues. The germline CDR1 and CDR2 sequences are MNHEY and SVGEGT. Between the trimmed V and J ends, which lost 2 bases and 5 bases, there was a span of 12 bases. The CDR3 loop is CASSYGTWRETQYF. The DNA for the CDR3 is TGTGCCAGCAGTTACGGGACTTGGAGGGAGACCCAGTACTTC.

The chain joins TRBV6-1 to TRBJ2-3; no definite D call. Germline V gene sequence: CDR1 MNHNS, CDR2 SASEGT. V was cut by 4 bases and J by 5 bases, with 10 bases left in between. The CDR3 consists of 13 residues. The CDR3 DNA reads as TGTGCCAGCAGTGTAGTGTCGGAAGATACGCAGTATTTT. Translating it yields CASSVVSEDTQYF.

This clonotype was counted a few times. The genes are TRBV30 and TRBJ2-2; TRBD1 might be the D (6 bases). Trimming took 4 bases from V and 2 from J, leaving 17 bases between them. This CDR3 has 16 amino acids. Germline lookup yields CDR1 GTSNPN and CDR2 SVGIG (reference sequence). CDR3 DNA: TGTGCCTGGACGAGAGGGACAAAACTAAACACCGGGGAGCTGTTTTTT. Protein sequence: CAWTRGTKLNTGELFF.

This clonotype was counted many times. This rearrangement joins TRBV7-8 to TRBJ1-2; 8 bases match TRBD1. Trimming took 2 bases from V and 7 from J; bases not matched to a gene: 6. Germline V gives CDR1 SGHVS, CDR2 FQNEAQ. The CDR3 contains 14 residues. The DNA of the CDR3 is TGTGCCAGCAGCTTAAATCGGGACAGGATTGGCTACACCTTC. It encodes CASSLNRDRIGYTF.

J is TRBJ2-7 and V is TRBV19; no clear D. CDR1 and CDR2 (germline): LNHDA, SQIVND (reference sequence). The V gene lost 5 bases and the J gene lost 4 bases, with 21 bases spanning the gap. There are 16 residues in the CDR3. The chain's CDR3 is CASSARRLAASYEQYF. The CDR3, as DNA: TGTGCCAGTAGTGCCCGCCGCTTAGCCGCTTCGTACGAGCAGTACTTC.

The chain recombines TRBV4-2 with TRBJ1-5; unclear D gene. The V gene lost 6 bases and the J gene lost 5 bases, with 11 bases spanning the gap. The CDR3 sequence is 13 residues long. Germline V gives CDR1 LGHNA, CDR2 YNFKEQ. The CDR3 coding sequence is TGTGCCAGCAGTACACAAAGATATCAGCCCCAGCATTTT. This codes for CASSTQRYQPQHF.

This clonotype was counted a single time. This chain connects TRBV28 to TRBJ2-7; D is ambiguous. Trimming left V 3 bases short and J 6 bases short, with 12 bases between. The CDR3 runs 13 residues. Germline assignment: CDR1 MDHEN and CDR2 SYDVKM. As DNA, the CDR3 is TGTGCCAGCAGTTTCTTCCGGCAAGGCGAGCAGTACTTC. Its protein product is CASSFFRQGEQYF.

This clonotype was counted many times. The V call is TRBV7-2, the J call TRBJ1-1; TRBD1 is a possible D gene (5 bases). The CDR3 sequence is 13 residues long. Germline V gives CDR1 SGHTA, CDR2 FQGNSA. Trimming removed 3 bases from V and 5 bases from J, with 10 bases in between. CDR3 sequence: CASSLGVGTEAFF. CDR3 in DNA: TGTGCCAGCAGCTTGGGGGTGGGGACTGAAGCTTTCTTT.

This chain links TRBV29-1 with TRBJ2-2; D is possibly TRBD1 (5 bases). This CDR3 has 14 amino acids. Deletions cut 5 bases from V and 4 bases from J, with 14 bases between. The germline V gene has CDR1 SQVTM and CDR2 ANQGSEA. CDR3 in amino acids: CSVFLGAVTGELFF. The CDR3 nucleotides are TGCAGCGTTTTTTTAGGGGCAGTCACCGGGGAGCTGTTTTTT.

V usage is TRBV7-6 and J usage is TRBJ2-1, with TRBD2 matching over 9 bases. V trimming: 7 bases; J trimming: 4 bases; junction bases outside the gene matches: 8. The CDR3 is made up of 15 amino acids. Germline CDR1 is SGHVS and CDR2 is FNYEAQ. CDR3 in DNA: TGTGCCAGCACCGCGGGACTAGCCGATTACAATGAGCAGTTCTTC. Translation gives CASTAGLADYNEQFF.

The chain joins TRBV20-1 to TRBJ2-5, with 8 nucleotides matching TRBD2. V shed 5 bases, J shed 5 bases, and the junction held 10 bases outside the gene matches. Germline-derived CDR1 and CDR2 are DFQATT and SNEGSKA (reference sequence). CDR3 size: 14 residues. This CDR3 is CSASPGTREETQYF. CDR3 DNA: TGCAGTGCTTCACCAGGGACTAGGGAGGAGACCCAGTACTTC.

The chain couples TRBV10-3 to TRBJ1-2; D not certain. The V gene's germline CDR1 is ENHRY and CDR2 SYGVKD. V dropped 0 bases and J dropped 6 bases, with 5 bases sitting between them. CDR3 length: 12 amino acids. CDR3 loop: CAISESTDGYTF. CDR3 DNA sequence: TGTGCCATCAGTGAGTCTACAGATGGCTACACCTTC.

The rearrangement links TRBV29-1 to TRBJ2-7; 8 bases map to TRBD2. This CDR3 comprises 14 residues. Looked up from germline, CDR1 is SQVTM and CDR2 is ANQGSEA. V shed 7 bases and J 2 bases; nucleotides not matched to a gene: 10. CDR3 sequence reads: CSAVGTRATYEQYF. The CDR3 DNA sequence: TGCAGCGCTGTGGGGACTAGGGCTACCTACGAGCAGTACTTC.

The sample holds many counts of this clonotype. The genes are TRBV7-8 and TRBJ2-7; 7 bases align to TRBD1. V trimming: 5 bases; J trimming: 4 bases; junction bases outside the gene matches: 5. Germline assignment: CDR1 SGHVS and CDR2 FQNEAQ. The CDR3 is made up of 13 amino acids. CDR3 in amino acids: CASSAPGQYEQYF. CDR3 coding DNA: TGTGCCAGCAGCGCCCCGGGACAGTACGAGCAGTACTTC. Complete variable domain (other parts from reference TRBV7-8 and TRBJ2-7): GAGVSQSPRYKVAKRGQDVALRCDPISGHVSLFWYQQALGQGPEFLTYFQNEAQLDKSGLPSDRFFAERPEGSVSTLKIQRTQQEDSAVYLCASSAPGQYEQYFGPGTRLTVT.

DNA of the CDR3: TGTGCCATCCAAATCTCTGGGGCCAACGTCCTGACTTTC. Translating it yields CAIQISGANVLTF. J is TRBJ2-6 and V is TRBV5-4; D remains unclear. There are 13 residues in the CDR3. Trimming removed 9 bases at V and 0 bases at J, with 7 bases between. Germline-derived CDR1 and CDR2 are SGHNT and YYREEE (reference sequence).

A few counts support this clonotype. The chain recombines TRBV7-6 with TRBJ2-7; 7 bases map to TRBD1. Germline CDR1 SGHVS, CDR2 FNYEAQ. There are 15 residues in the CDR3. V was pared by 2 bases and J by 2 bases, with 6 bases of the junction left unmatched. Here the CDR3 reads CASSLRGTAPYEQYF. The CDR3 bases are TGTGCCAGCAGCTTAAGGGGGACAGCCCCCTACGAGCAGTACTTC.

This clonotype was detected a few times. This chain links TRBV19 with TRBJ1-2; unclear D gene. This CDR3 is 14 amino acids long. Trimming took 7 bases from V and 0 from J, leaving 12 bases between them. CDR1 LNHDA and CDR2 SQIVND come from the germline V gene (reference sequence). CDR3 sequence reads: CASTLTAANYGYTF. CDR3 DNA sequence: TGTGCCAGTACCCTGACGGCTGCTAACTATGGCTACACCTTC.

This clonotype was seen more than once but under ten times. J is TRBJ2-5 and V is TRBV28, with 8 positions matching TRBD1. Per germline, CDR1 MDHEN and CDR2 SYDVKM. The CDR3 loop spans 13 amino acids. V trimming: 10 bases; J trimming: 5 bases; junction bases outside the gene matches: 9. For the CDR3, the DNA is TGTGCCACCGGACAGGGCGGATGGGAGACCCAGTACTTC. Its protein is CATGQGGWETQYF.

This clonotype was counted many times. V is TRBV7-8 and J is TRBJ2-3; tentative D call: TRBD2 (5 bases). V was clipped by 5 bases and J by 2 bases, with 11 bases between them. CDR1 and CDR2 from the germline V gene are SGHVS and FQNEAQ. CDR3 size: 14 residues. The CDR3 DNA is TGTGCCAGCAGCCTGGACTGGATCACAGATACGCAGTATTTT. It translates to CASSLDWITDTQYF.

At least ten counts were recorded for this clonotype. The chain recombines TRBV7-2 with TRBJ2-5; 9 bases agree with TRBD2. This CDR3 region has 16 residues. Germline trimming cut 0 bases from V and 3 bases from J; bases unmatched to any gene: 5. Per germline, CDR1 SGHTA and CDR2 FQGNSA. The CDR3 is CASSLAASGAEETQYF. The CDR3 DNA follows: TGTGCCAGCAGCTTAGCGGCTAGCGGGGCTGAAGAGACCCAGTACTTC.

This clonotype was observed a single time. In nucleotides, the CDR3 is TGCGCCAGCAAAAGACTAGCGGGAGGCCGAGGGGAGCAGTACTTC. It yields the protein CASKRLAGGRGEQYF. The chain couples TRBV4-1 to TRBJ2-7; the match to TRBD2 covers 13 bases. CDR1 is MGHRA, CDR2 YSYEKL, per germline. This CDR3 region has 15 residues. Trimming at V came to 7 bases and at J to 7 bases, leaving 10 bases not matched to a gene.

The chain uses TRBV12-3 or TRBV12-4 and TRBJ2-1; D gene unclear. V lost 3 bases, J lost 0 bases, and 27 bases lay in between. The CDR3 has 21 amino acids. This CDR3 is CASSFQVITVPSSISYNEQFF. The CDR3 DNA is TGTGCCAGCAGTTTTCAGGTCATTACGGTTCCCAGTTCTATCTCCTACAATGAGCAGTTCTTC.

The CDR3 DNA is TGTGCCAGCAGCGATCAGGACACTGAAGCTTTCTTT. Encoded protein: CASSDQDTEAFF. This chain uses TRBV11-3 with TRBJ1-1; D ambiguous. The CDR3 is 12 residues long. CDR1 SGHNT and CDR2 YENEEA come from the germline V gene. V dropped 5 bases and J dropped 3 bases, with 7 bases sitting between them.

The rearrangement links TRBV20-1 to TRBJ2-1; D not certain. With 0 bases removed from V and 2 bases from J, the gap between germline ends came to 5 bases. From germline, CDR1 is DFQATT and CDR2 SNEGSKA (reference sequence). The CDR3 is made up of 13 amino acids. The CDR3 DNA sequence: TGCAGTGCTAGAGATGGGACCTACAATGAGCAGTTCTTC. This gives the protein CSARDGTYNEQFF.

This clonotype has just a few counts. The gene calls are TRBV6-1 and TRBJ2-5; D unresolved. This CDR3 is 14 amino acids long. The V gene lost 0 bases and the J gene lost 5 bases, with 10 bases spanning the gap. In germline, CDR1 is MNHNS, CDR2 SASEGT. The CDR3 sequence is CASSEASVLETQYF. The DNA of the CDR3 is TGTGCCAGCAGTGAAGCCTCAGTGTTGGAGACCCAGTACTTC.

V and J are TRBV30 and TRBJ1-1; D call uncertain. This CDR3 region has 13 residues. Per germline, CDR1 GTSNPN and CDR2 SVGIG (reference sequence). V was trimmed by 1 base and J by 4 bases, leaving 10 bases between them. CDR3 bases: TGTGCCTGGAGTGACTTCCCCGGCACTGAAGCTTTCTTT. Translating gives CAWSDFPGTEAFF.